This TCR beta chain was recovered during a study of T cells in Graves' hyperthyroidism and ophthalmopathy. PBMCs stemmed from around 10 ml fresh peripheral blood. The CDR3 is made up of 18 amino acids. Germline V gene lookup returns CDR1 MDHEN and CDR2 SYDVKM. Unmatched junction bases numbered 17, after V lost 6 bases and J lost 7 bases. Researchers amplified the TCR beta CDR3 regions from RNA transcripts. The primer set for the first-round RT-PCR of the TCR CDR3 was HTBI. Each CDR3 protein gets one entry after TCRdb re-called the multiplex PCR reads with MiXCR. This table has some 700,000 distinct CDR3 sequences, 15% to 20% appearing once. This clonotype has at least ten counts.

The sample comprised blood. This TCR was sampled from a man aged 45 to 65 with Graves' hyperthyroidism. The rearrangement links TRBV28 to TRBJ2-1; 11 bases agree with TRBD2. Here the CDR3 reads CASSTPQSGASGRNEQFF. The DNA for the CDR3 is TGTGCCAGCAGCACACCTCAATCCGGGGCTAGCGGGAGGAATGAGCAGTTCTTC. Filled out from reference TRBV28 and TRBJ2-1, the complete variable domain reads DVKVTQSSRYLVKRTGEKVFLECVQDMDHENMFWYRQDPGLGLRLIYFSYDVKMKEKGDIPEGYSVSREKKERFSLILESASTNQTSMYLCASSTPQSGASGRNEQFFGPGTRLTVL.